One sample yielded the 11 T cell receptor beta chains listed below, sequenced in a study of blood T cell repertoires in COVID-19. Measured with immunoSEQ multiplex PCR; TCRdb has only the in-frame clones, and not every one. The table has around 300,000 clones, 75% to 90% seen once. Material for sequencing was PBMCs or T cells enriched from blood (not recorded which). The source of these receptors is a man aged 25 to 40 who had recovered from COVID-19.

The chain uses TRBV11-2 and TRBJ1-2; D may be TRBD1 (5 bases). Germline lookup yields CDR1 SGHAT and CDR2 FQNNGV. This CDR3 has 13 amino acids. V lost 4 bases, J lost 1 base, and 7 bases lay in between. The CDR3 DNA sequence: TGTGCCAGCAGCTACAGGAATAACTATGGCTACACCTTC. This codes for CASSYRNNYGYTF.

The chain employs TRBV2 and TRBJ1-6, with D unresolved. Per germline, CDR1 SNHLY and CDR2 FYNNEI. Trimming removed 2 bases from V and 4 bases from J, with 15 bases in between. CDR3 size: 17 residues. The CDR3 DNA reads TGTGCCAGCAGTGAATGGGAGGTCGGGAGTTATAATTCACCCCTCCACTTT. Protein product: CASSEWEVGSYNSPLHF.

The V gene is TRBV3-1 (or the pseudogene TRBV3-2), the J gene TRBJ2-3, with TRBD2 matching over 9 bases. This CDR3 contains 16 residues. CDR1 and CDR2 (germline): LGHDT, YNNKEL (reference sequence). Trimming removed 1 base from V and 1 base from J; junction bases left unmatched: 3. Written as DNA, the CDR3 is TGTGCCAGCAGCCAAGGGGGCGGGGGGGGCACAGATACGCAGTATTTT. It yields the protein CASSQGGGGGTDTQYF.

The V call is TRBV5-1, the J call TRBJ1-2; TRBD1 is a possible D gene (6 bases). The V gene lost 4 bases and the J gene lost 6 bases, with 16 bases spanning the gap. CDR3 length equals 14 residues. Germline CDR1 reads SGHRS; CDR2 reads YFSETQ. The CDR3 DNA reads as TGCGCCAGCAGCGCTCGGGGGGGCGCTAATGGCTACACCTTC. Translation gives CASSARGGANGYTF. Full variable domain (remainder filled in from reference TRBV5-1 and TRBJ1-2): KAGVTQTPRYLIKTRGQQVTLSCSPISGHRSVSWYQQTPGQGLQFLFEYFSETQRNKGNFPGRFSGRQFSNSRSEMNVSTLELGDSALYLCASSARGGANGYTFGSGTRLTVV.

The chain carries TRBV3-1 (or the pseudogene TRBV3-2) and TRBJ2-5; unclear D gene. V shed 2 bases and J shed 3 bases, with 7 bases lying between them. CDR1 and CDR2 from the germline V gene are LGHDT and YNNKEL (reference sequence). The CDR3 consists of 13 residues. The CDR3 DNA is TGTGCCAGCAGCCAATTGTACAAAGAGACCCAGTACTTC. Translating it yields CASSQLYKETQYF.

The gene calls are TRBV11-2 and TRBJ2-7, with TRBD2 matching 7 bases. The trim removed 4 bases at V and 6 bases at J, leaving 9 bases unmatched. Germline CDR1 SGHAT, CDR2 FQNNGV. The CDR3 has 14 residues. The CDR3 sequence: CASSCPGGACEQYF. CDR3 DNA: TGTGCCAGCAGCTGTCCGGGGGGAGCTTGCGAGCAGTACTTC. The full variable domain, in which reference TRBV11-2 and TRBJ2-7 provide the parts outside the CDR3, is EAGVAQSPRYKIIEKRQSVAFWCNPISGHATLYWYQQILGQGPKLLIQFQNNGVVDDSQLPKDRFSAERLKGVDSTLKIQPAKLEDSAVYLCASSCPGGACEQYFGPGTRLTVT.

The chain links TRBV11-2 to TRBJ2-5, with D possibly matching TRBD2 (6 bases). This CDR3 is 14 amino acids long. Trimming took 3 bases from V and 5 from J, leaving 13 bases between them. Per the germline V gene, CDR1 is SGHAT and CDR2 is FQNNGV. The CDR3: CASSFLRGSETQYF. The CDR3 nucleotides read TGTGCCAGCAGCTTCTTGCGGGGTTCGGAGACCCAGTACTTC.

This chain's CDR3 is CASSLQGALNSPLHF. The CDR3 bases are TGTGCCAGCAGTTTACAGGGCGCTCTCAATTCACCCCTCCACTTT. The chain carries TRBV5-5 and TRBJ1-6; a possible D gene is TRBD1 (6 bases). This CDR3 contains 15 residues. Germline lookup yields CDR1 SGHKS and CDR2 YYEKEE (reference sequence). V was clipped by 5 bases and J by 7 bases, with 16 bases between them.

V gene TRBV5-1 combines with J gene TRBJ2-4, with D maybe TRBD1 (7 bases). CDR1 is SGHRS and CDR2 is YFSETQ in the germline V gene. The V end lost 1 base, the J end lost 2 bases, and 10 bases lay between the germline ends. The CDR3 totals 15 residues. The CDR3 here is CASSLPGGSKNIQYF. DNA for the CDR3: TGCGCCAGCAGCTTGCCAGGGGGGTCCAAAAACATTCAGTACTTC.

The rearrangement joins TRBV7-9 to TRBJ2-7, with 10 bases lining up with TRBD2. V lost 4 bases to trimming and J lost 1 base; unmatched junction nucleotides: 4. Germline V CDR1 and CDR2: SEHNR, FQNEAQ (reference sequence). This CDR3 region has 15 residues. The CDR3 DNA reads as TGTGCCAGCAGCTCGAGCGGGGGGGTATCCTACGAGCAGTACTTC. Amino acids: CASSSSGGVSYEQYF.

CDR3 loop: CASSDLGTASTDTQYF. CDR3 bases: TGTGCCAGCAGTGACCTCGGGACAGCTAGCACAGATACGCAGTATTTT. V is TRBV6-4 and J is TRBJ2-3, with TRBD1 matching over 7 bases. Germline values: CDR1 MRHNA, CDR2 SNTAGT. This CDR3 region has 16 residues. V was pared by 2 bases and J by 0 bases, with 5 bases of the junction left unmatched.